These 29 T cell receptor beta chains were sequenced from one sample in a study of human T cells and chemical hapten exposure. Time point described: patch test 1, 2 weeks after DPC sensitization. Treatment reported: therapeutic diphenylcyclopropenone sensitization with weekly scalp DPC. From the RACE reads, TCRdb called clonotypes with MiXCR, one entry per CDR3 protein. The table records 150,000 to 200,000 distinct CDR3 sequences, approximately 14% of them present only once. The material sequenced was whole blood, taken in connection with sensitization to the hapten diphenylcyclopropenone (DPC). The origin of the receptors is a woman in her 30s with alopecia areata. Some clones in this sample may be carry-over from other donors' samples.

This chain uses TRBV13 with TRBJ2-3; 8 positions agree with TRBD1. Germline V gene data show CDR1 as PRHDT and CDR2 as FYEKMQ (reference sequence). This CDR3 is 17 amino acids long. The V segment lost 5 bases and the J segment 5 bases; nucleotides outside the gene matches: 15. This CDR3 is CASSPYQIQGAQDTQYF. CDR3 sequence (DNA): TGTGCCAGCAGCCCTTACCAGATTCAGGGGGCGCAAGATACGCAGTATTTT. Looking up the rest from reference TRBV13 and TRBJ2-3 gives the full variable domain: AAGVIQSPRHLIKEKRETATLKCYPIPRHDTVYWYQQGPGQDPQFLISFYEKMQSDKGSIPDRFSAQQFSDYHSELNMSSLELGDSALYFCASSPYQIQGAQDTQYFGPGTRLTVL.

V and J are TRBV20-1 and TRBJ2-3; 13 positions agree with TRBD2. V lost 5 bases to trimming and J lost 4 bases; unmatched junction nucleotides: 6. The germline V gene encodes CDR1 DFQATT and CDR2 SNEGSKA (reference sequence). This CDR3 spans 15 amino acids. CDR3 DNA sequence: TGCAGTGCTCCTACGACTAGCGGGAGGTCAGATACGCAGTATTTT. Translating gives CSAPTTSGRSDTQYF.

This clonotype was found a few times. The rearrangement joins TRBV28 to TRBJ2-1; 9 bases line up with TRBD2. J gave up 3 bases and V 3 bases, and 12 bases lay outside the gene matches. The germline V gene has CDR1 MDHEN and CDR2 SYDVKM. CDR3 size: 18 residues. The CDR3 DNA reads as TGTGCCAGCAGTTTTGATCGGCTAGCGGGACCCCGCTACAATGAGCAGTTCTTC. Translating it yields CASSFDRLAGPRYNEQFF. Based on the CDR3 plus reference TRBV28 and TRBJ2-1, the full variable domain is DVKVTQSSRYLVKRTGEKVFLECVQDMDHENMFWYRQDPGLGLRLIYFSYDVKMKEKGDIPEGYSVSREKKERFSLILESASTNQTSMYLCASSFDRLAGPRYNEQFFGPGTRLTVL.

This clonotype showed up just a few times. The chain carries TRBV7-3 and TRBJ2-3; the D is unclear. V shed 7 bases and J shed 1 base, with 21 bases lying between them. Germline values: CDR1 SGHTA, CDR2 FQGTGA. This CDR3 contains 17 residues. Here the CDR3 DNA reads TGTGCCAGCACCACGGGCTACTCGCCGGACGGCACAGATACGCAGTATTTT. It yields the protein CASTTGYSPDGTDTQYF.

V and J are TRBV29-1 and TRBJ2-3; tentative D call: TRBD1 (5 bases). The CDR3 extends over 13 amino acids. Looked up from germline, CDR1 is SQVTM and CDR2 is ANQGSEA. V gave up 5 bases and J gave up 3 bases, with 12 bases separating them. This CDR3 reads CSVMARETDTQYF. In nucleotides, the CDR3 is TGCAGCGTTATGGCCAGGGAAACAGATACGCAGTATTTT.

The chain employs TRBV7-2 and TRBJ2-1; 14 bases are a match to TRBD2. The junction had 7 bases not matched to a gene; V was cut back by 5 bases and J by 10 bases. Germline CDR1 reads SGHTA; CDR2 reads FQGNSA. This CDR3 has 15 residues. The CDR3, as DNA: TGTGCCAGCAGCACGACTAGCGGGAGGGCCGGGGAGCAGTTCTTC. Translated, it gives CASSTTSGRAGEQFF.

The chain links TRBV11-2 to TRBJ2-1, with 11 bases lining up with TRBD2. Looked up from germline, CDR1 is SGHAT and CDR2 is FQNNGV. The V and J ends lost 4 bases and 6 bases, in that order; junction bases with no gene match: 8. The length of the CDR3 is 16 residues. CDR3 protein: CASSYFGLAGGNEQFF. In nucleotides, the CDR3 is TGTGCCAGCAGCTACTTCGGGCTAGCGGGAGGCAATGAGCAGTTCTTC.

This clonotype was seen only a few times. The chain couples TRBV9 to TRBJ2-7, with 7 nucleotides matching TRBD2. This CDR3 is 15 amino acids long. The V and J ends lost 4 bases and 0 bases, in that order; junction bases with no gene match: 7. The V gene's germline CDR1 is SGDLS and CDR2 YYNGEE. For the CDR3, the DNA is TGTGCCAGCAGCAGGGGAGCGGGGCTCTCCTACGAGCAGTACTTC. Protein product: CASSRGAGLSYEQYF.

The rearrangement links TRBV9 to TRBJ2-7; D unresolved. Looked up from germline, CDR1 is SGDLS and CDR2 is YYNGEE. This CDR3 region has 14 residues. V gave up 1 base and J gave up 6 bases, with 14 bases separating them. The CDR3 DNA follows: TGTGCCAGCAGCGTAACCCCTCCCTACGTCGAGCAGTACTTC. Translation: CASSVTPPYVEQYF.

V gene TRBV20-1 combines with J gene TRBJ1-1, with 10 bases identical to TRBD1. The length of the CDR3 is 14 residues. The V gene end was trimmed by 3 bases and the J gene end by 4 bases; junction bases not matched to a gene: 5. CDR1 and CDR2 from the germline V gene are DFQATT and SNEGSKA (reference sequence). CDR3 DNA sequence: TGCAGTGCTAGTCGACGGACAGGGGGCACTGAAGCTTTCTTT. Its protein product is CSASRRTGGTEAFF.

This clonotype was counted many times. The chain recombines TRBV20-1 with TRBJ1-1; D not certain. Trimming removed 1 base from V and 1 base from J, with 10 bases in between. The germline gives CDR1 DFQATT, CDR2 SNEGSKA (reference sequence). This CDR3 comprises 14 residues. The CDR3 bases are TGCAGTGCTAGAGCCCTGACCGAGAACACTGAAGCTTTCTTT. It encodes CSARALTENTEAFF.

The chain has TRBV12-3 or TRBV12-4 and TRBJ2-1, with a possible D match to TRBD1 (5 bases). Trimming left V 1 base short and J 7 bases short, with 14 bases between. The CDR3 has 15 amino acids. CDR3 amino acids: CASSLEGMVENEQFF. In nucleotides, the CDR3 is TGTGCCAGCAGTTTAGAGGGGATGGTAGAGAATGAGCAGTTCTTC.

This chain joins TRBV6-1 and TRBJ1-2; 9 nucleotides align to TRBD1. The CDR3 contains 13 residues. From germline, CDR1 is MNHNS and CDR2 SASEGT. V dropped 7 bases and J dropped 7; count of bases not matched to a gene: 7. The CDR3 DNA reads TGTGCCAGCATGGCGGGACAGGGAACTGGCTACACCTTC. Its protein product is CASMAGQGTGYTF.

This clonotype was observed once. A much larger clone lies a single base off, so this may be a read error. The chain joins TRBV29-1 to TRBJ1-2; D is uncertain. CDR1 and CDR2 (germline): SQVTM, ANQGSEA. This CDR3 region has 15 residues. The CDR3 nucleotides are TGCAGCGTCCAACGATCGACAATTTCGAACTATGTCTACACCTTC. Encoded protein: CSVQRSTISNYVYTF.

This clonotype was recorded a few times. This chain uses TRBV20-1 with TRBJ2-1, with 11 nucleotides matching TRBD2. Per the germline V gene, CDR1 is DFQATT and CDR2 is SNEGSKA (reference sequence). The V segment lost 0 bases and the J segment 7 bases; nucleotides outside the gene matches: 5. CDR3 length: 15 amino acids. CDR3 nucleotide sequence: TGCAGTGCTAGAGATCCCAGGACTAGCGGGAATGAGCAGTTCTTC. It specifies CSARDPRTSGNEQFF.

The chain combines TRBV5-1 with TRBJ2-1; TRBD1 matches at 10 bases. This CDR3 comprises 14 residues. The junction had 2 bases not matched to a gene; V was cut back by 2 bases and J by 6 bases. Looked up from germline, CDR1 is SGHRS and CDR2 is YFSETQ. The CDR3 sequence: CASSFDRGPNEQFF. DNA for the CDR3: TGCGCCAGCAGCTTCGACAGGGGGCCCAATGAGCAGTTCTTC.

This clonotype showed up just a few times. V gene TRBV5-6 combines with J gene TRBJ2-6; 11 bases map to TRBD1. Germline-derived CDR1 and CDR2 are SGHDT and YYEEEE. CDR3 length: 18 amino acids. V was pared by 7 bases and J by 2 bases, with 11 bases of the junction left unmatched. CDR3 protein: CASVPRDRGFAGANVLTF. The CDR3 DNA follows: TGTGCCAGCGTCCCCCGGGACAGGGGGTTCGCTGGGGCCAACGTCCTGACTTTC.

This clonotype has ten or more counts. The CDR3 DNA follows: TGTGCCAGCAGTTCAACAGGGGATGGCTACACCTTC. Translated: CASSSTGDGYTF. The chain combines TRBV28 with TRBJ1-2; TRBD1 matches at 7 bases. Looked up from germline, CDR1 is MDHEN and CDR2 is SYDVKM. The V segment lost 4 bases and the J segment 6 bases; nucleotides outside the gene matches: 2. This CDR3 contains 12 residues.

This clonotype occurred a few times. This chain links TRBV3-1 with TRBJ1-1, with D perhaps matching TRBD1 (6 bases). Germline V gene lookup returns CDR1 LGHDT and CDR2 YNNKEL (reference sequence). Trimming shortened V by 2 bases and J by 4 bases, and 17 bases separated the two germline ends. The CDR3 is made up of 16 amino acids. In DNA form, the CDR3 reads TGTGCCAGCAGCCAACGAAGTCAAGGAGGGGGCACTGAAGCTTTCTTT. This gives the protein CASSQRSQGGGTEAFF. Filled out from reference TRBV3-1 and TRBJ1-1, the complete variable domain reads DTAVSQTPKYLVTQMGNDKSIKCEQNLGHDTMYWYKQDSKKFLKIMFSYNNKELIINETVPNRFSPKSPDKAHLNLHINSLELGDSAVYFCASSQRSQGGGTEAFFGQGTRLTVV.

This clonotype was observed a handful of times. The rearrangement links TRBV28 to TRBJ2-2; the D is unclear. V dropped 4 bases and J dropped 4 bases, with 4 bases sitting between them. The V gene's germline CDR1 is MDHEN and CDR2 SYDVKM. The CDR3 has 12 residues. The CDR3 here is CASSSPTGELFF. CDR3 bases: TGTGCCAGCAGTTCCCCCACCGGGGAGCTGTTTTTT.

The CDR3 region is CASIESSAGTGELFF. For the CDR3, the DNA is TGTGCCAGTATCGAGAGCTCCGCCGGCACCGGGGAGCTGTTTTTT. This chain uses TRBV7-2 with TRBJ2-2; D gene unclear. Trimming took off 9 bases at V and 4 bases at J, with 18 bases between the two ends. Germline assignment: CDR1 SGHTA and CDR2 FQGNSA. This CDR3 region has 15 residues.

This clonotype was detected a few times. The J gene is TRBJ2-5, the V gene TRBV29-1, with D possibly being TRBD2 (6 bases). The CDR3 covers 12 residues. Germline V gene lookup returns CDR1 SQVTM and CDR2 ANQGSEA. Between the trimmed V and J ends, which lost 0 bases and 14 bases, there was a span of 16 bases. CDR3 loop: CSVEERIGTLYF. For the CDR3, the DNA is TGCAGCGTTGAAGAACGTATTGGGACTCTTTACTTC.

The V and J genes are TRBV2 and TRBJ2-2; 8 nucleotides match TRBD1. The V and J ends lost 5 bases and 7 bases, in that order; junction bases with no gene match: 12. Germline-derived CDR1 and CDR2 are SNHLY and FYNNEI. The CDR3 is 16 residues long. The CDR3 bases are TGTGCCAGCAGTTACGGACAGGGTCTTAGTGACGGGGAGCTGTTTTTT. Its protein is CASSYGQGLSDGELFF.

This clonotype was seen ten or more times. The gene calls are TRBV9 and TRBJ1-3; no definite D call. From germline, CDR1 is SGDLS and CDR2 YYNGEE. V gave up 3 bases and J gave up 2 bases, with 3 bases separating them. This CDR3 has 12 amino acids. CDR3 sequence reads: CASSATGNTIYF. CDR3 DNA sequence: TGTGCCAGCAGCGCGACTGGAAACACCATATATTTT.

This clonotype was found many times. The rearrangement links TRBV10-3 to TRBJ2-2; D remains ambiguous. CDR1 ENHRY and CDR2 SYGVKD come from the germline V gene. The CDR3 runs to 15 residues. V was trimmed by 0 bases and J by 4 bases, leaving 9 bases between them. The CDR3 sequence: CAISESSTFTGELFF. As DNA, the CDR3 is TGTGCCATCAGTGAGTCCTCGACTTTCACCGGGGAGCTGTTTTTT.

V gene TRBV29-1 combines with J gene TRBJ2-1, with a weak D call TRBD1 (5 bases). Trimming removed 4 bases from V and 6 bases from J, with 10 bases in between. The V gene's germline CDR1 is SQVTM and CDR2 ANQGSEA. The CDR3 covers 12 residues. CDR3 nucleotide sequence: TGCAGCGTTGGACCTAGGGGCAATGAGCAGTTCTTC. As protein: CSVGPRGNEQFF.

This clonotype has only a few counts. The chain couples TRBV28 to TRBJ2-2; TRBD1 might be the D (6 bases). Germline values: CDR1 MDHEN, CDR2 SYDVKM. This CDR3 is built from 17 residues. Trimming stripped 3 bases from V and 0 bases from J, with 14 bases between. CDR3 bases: TGTGCCAGCAGTTTCCCGACAGGCCGAACGAACACCGGGGAGCTGTTTTTT. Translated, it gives CASSFPTGRTNTGELFF.

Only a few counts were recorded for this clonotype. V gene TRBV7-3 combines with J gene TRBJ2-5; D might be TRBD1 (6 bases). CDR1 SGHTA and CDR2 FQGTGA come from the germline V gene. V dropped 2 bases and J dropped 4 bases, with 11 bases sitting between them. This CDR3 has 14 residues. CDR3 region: CASSLGAGAETQYF. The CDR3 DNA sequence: TGTGCCAGCAGCTTAGGCGCAGGGGCAGAGACCCAGTACTTC. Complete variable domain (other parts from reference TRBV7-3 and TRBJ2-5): GAGVSQTPSNKVTEKGKYVELRCDPISGHTALYWYRQSLGQGPEFLIYFQGTGAADDSGLPNDRFFAVRPEGSVSTLKIQRTERGDSAVYLCASSLGAGAETQYFGPGTRLLVL.

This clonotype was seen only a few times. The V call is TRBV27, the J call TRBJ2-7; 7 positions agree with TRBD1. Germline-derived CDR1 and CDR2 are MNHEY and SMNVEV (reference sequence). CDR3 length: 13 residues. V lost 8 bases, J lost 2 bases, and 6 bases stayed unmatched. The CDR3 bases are TGTGCCAGCTATGGCACAGGGGCCTACGAGCAGTACTTC. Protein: CASYGTGAYEQYF.